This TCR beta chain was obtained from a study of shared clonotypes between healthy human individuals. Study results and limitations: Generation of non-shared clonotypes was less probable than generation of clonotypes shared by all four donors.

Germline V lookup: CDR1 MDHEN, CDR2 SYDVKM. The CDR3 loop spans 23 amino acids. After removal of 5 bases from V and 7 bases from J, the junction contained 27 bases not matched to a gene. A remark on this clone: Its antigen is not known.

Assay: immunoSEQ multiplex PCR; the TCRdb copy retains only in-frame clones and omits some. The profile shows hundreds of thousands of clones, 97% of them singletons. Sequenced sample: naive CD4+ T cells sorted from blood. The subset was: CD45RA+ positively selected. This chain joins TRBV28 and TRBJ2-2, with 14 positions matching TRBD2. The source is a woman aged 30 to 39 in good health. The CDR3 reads CASSRPVPLETSGRARSVGELFF. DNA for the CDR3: TGTGCCAGCAGTCGCCCTGTCCCCCTTGAGACTAGCGGGAGGGCCCGGAGCGTCGGGGAGCTGTTTTTT.